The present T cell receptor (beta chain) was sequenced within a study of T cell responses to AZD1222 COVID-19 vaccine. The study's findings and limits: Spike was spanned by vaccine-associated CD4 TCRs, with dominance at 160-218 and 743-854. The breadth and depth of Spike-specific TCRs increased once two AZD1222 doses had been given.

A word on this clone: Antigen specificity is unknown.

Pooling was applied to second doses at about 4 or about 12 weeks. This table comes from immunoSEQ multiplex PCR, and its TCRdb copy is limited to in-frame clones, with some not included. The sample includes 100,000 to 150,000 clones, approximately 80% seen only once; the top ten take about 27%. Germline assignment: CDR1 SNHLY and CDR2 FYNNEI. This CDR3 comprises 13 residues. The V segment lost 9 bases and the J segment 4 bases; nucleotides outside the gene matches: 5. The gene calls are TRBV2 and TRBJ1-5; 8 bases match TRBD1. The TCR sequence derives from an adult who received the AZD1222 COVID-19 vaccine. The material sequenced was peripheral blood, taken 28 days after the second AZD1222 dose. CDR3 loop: CASTDRENQPQHF. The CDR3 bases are TGTGCCAGTACGGACAGGGAGAATCAGCCCCAGCATTTT.